These 7 T cell receptor beta chains came from one sample sequenced in a study of blood T cell repertoires in COVID-19. The table came from immunoSEQ multiplex PCR; TCRdb's copy has only in-frame clones and leaves some out. Among 23,000 or so clones listed, approximately 94% were seen once. Sequenced material: peripheral blood. These receptors all come from a woman in her forties or fifties with active COVID-19.

This clone was recorded a few times. The chain is built from TRBV4-1 and TRBJ1-5; D is undetermined. The V gene's germline CDR1 is MGHRA and CDR2 YSYEKL. The CDR3 covers 14 residues. The ends were cut back, 0 bases at V and 4 bases at J, with 7 bases in the middle. The CDR3: CASSQETSNQPQHF. As DNA, the CDR3 is TGCGCCAGCAGCCAAGAGACTTCTAATCAGCCCCAGCATTTT.

The V call is TRBV6-5, the J call TRBJ2-6; possible D gene TRBD1, 5 bases. The V end lost 6 bases, the J end lost 0 bases, and 9 bases lay between the germline ends. This CDR3 contains 15 residues. CDR1 is MNHEY and CDR2 is SVGAGI in the germline V gene. The DNA for the CDR3 is TGTGCCAGCAGACGACAGTACTCTGGGGCCAACGTCCTGACTTTC. Its translation is CASRRQYSGANVLTF.

This clone was counted only a few times. The chain combines TRBV7-9 with TRBJ2-2, with D tentatively TRBD1 (6 bases). This CDR3 has 15 amino acids. The V end lost 3 bases, the J end lost 6 bases, and 14 bases lay between the germline ends. Germline CDR1 and CDR2: SEHNR and FQNEAQ (reference sequence). For the CDR3, the DNA is TGTGCCAGCAGCTTGGTCACACAGGGCCCCGGGGAGCTGTTTTTT. The encoded protein is CASSLVTQGPGELFF.

This chain connects TRBV18 to TRBJ1-1; D is unclear. Germline CDR1 KGHSH, CDR2 LQKENI. V was pared by 0 bases and J by 0 bases, with 8 bases between. CDR3 length equals 15 residues. In nucleotides, the CDR3 is TGTGCCAGCTCACCACCGCTGGCAGTGAACACTGAAGCTTTCTTT. It translates to CASSPPLAVNTEAFF.

This chain links TRBV7-2 with TRBJ1-6; D is uncertain. V shed 4 bases and J shed 7 bases, with 14 bases lying between them. This CDR3 has 15 residues. Germline V gene data show CDR1 as SGHTA and CDR2 as FQGNSA. The CDR3 here is CASSYTGSLNSPLHF. The DNA for the CDR3 is TGTGCCAGCAGCTACACGGGAAGTTTGAATTCACCCCTCCACTTT.

CDR3 coding DNA: TGCGCCAGCTTTGGGCGGGATTCAAAAGAGACCCAGTACTTC. Encoded protein: CASFGRDSKETQYF. This chain links TRBV5-1 with TRBJ2-5, with a tentative D call TRBD2 (6 bases). Germline V CDR1 and CDR2: SGHRS, YFSETQ. There are 14 residues in the CDR3. Trimming removed 7 bases from V and 3 bases from J, with 16 bases in between. Supplemented by reference TRBV5-1 and TRBJ2-5, the full variable domain reads KAGVTQTPRYLIKTRGQQVTLSCSPISGHRSVSWYQQTPGQGLQFLFEYFSETQRNKGNFPGRFSGRQFSNSRSEMNVSTLELGDSALYLCASFGRDSKETQYFGPGTRLLVL.

The chain's CDR3 is CAIQGTGAPEAFF. CDR3 in DNA: TGTGCCATCCAAGGGACAGGGGCGCCCGAAGCTTTCTTT. The chain links TRBV10-3 to TRBJ1-1; 10 bases agree with TRBD1. This CDR3 has 13 residues. V trimming: 8 bases; J trimming: 8 bases; junction bases outside the gene matches: 8. CDR1 is ENHRY, CDR2 SYGVKD, per germline.